Listed here is a single T cell receptor (beta chain). Profiled with immunoSEQ multiplex PCR; TCRdb holds only in-frame clones, not every one. Of roughly 100,000 clones listed, 70% to 90% are singletons. The CDR3 covers 12 residues. Germline assignment: CDR1 PRHDT and CDR2 FYEKMQ (reference sequence). The V end was cut by 5 bases, the J end by 3 bases, with 7 bases between. This sample is part of a study of blood T cell repertoires in COVID-19. At the level of the study: Acute and convalescent COVID-19 samples came from the United States, Italy and Spain.

This receptor was identified in a man aged 45-65 years in a cohort sampled during active COVID-19. Sequenced sample: peripheral blood. V gene TRBV13 combines with J gene TRBJ1-1; D not certain. CDR3 protein: CASSHQYTEAFF. CDR3 sequence (DNA): TGTGCCAGCAGCCACCAGTACACTGAAGCTTTCTTT.